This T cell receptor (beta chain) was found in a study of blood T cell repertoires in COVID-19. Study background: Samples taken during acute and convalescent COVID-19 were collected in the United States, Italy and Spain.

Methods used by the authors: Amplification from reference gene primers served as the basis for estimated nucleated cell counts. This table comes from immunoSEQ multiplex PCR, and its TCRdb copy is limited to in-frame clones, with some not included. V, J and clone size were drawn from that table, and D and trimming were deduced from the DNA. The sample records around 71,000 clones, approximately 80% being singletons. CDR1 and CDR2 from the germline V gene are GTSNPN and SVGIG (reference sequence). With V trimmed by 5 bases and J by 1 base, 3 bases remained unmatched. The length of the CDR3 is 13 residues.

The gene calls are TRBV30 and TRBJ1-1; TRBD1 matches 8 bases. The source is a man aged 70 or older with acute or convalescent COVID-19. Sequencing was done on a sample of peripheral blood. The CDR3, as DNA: TGTGCCTGGCCCGGGACAGGGAACACTGAAGCTTTCTTT. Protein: CAWPGTGNTEAFF.